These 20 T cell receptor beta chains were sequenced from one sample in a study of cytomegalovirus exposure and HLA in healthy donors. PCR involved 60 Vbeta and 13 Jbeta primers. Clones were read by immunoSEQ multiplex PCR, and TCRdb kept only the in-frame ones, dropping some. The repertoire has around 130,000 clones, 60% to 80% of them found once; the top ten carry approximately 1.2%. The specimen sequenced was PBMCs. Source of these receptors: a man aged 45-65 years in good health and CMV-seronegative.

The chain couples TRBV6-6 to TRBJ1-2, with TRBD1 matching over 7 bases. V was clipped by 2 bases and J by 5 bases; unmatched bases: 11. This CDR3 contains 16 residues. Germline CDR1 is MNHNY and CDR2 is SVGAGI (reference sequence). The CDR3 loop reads CASSYPGQAQPYGYTF. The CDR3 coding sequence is TGTGCCAGCAGTTACCCCGGACAGGCCCAACCATATGGCTACACCTTC.

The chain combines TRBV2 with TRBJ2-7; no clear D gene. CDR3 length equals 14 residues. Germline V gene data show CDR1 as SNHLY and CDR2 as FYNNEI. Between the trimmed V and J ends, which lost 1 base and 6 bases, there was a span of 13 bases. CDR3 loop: CASSEEARLLEQYF. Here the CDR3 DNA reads TGTGCCAGCAGTGAAGAGGCCAGGTTACTCGAGCAGTACTTC.

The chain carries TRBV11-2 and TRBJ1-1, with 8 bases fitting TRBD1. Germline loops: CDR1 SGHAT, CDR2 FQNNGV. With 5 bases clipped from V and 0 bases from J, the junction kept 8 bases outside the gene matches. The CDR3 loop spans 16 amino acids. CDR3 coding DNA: TGTGCCAGCAGCCAGACAGGGGCCAGCATGAACACTGAAGCTTTCTTT. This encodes CASSQTGASMNTEAFF.

Written as DNA, the CDR3 is TGTGCCAGCAGTTTACAATCAACTTCCGAGCAGTACTTC. This gives the protein CASSLQSTSEQYF. This chain links TRBV27 with TRBJ2-7; D ambiguous. Trimming left V 2 bases short and J 6 bases short, with 11 bases between. The CDR3 has 13 residues. Germline V lookup: CDR1 MNHEY, CDR2 SMNVEV (reference sequence).

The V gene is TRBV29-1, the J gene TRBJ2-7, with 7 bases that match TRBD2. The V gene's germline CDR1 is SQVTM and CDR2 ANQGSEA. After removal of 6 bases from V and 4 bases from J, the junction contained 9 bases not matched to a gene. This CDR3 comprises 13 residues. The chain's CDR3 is CSVTSGGGYEQYF. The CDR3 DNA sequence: TGCAGCGTGACCAGTGGGGGGGGTTACGAGCAGTACTTC.

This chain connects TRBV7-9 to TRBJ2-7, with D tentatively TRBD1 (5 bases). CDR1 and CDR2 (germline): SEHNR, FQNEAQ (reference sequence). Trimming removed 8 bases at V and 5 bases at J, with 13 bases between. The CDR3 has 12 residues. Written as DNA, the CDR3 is TGTGCCAGCTCCGGCCAGGGCAACGAGCAGTACTTC. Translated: CASSGQGNEQYF.

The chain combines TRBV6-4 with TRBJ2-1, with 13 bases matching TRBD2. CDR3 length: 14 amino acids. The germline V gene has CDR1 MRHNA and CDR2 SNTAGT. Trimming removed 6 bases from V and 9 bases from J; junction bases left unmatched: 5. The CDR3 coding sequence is TGTGCCAGCAGCACACTAGCGGGAGGGGGTGAGCAGTTCTTC. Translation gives CASSTLAGGGEQFF.

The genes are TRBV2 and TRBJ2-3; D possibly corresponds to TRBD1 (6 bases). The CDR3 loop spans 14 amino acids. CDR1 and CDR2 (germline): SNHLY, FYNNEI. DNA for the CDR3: TGTGTCATCCCGGGACACCAATCGGCAGATACGCAGTATTTT. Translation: CVIPGHQSADTQYF.

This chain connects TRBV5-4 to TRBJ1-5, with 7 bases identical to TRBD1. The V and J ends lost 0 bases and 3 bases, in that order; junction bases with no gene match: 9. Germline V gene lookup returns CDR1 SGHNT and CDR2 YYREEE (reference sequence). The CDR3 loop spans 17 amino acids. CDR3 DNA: TGTGCCAGCAGCTTGGTGGGACAGAGCAAAGACAATCAGCCCCAGCATTTT. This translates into CASSLVGQSKDNQPQHF.

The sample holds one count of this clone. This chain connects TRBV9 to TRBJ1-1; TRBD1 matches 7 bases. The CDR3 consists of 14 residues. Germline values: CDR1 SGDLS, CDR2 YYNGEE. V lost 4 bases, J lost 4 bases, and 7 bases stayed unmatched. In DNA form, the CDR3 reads TGTGCCAGCAGCTCCAACAGGGGTGGCACTGAAGCTTTCTTT. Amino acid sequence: CASSSNRGGTEAFF.

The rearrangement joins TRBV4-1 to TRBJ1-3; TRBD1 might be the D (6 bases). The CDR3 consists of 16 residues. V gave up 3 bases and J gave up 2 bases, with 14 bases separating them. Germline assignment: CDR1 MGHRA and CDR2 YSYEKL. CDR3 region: CASSHPGGAAGNTIYF. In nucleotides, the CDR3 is TGCGCCAGCAGCCACCCTGGGGGCGCAGCTGGAAACACCATATATTTT.

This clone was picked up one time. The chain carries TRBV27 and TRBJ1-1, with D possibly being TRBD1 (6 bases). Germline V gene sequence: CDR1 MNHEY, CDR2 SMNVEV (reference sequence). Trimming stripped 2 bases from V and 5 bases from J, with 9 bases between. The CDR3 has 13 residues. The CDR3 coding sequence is TGTGCCAGCAGTTTAGGGAGGGGGACTGAAGCTTTCTTT. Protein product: CASSLGRGTEAFF.

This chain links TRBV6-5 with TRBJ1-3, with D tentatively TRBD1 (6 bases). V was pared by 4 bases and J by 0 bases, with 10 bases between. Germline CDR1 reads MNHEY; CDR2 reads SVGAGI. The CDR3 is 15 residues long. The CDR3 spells CASSSDRSSGNTIYF. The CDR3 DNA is TGTGCCAGCAGTTCCGACAGGAGCTCTGGAAACACCATATATTTT.

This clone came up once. The CDR3 DNA sequence: TGCGCCAGCATGACTAGCGGCACAGATACGCAGTATTTT. Amino acid sequence: CASMTSGTDTQYF. V and J are TRBV10-2 and TRBJ2-3, with 8 bases aligning to TRBD2. Germline CDR1 WSHSY, CDR2 SAAADI. Germline trimming cut 7 bases from V and 1 base from J; bases unmatched to any gene: 1. The CDR3 contains 13 residues.

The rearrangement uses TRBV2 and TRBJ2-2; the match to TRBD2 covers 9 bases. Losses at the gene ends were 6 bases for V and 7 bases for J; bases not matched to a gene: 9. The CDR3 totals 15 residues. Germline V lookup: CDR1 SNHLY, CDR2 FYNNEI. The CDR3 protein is CASSISGSGIGELFF. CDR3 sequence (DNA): TGTGCCAGCAGCATTAGCGGGAGTGGGATCGGGGAGCTGTTTTTT.

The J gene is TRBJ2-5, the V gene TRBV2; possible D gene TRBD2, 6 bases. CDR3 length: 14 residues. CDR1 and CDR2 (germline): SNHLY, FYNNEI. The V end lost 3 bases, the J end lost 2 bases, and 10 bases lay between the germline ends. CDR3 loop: CASSEGRGQETQYF. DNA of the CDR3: TGTGCCAGCAGTGAGGGGCGGGGACAAGAGACCCAGTACTTC.

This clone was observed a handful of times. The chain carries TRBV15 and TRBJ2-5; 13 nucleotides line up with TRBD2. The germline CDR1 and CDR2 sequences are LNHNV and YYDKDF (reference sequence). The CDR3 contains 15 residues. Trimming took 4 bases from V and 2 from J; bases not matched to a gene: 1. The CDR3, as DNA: TGTGCCACCAGCAAGGGACTAGCGGGGCAAGAGACCCAGTACTTC. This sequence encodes CATSKGLAGQETQYF.

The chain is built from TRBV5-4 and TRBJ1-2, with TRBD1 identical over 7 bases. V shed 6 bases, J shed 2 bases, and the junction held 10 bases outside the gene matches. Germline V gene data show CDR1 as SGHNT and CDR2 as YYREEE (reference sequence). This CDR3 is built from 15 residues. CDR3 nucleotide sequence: TGTGCCAGCATCACAGACCAGACAGGGAACTATGGCTACACCTTC. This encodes CASITDQTGNYGYTF.

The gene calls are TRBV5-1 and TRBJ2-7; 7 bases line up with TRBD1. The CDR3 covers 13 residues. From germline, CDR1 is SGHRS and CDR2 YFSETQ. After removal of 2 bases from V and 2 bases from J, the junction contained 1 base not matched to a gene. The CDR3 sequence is CASSFGQAYEQYF. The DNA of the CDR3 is TGCGCCAGCAGCTTCGGACAGGCCTACGAGCAGTACTTC.

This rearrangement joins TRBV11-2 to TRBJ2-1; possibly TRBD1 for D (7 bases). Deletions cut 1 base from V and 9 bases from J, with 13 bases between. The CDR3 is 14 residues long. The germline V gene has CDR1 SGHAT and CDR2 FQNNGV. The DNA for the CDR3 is TGTGCCAGCAGCTTAGGAGGGGGCGGGATTGAGCAGTTCTTC. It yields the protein CASSLGGGGIEQFF.